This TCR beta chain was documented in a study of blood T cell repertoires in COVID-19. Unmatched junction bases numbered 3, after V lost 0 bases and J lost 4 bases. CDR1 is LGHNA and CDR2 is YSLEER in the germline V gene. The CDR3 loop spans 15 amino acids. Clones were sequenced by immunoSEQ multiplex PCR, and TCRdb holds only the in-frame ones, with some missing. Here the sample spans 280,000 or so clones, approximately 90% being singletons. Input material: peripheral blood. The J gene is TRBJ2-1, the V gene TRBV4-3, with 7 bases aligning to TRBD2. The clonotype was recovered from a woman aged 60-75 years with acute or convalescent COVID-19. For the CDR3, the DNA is TGCGCCAGCAGCCAAGAACTAGCGCTTTACAATGAGCAGTTCTTC. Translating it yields CASSQELALYNEQFF.